This TCR beta chain was retrieved from a study of CD8 T cells in ankylosing spondylitis. TCRdb processed the 5' RACE reads anew with MiXCR; each CDR3 protein has one entry. The data show under 10,000 distinct CDR3 sequences, around 6% seen once. CDR1 SGDLS and CDR2 YYNGEE come from the germline V gene. The V gene lost 2 bases and the J gene lost 1 base, with 9 bases spanning the gap. This CDR3 spans 14 amino acids. The genes are TRBV9 and TRBJ2-5; weak D call: TRBD2 (6 bases). This clonotype was sampled from a female donor with ankylosing spondylitis or in good health (not recorded which). The source material was blood, either unsorted or a sorted T cell fraction (not recorded which). CDR3 sequence (DNA): TGTGCCAGCAGCGTGGGTAGCGGCCAAGAGACCCAGTACTTC. It codes for CASSVGSGQETQYF.